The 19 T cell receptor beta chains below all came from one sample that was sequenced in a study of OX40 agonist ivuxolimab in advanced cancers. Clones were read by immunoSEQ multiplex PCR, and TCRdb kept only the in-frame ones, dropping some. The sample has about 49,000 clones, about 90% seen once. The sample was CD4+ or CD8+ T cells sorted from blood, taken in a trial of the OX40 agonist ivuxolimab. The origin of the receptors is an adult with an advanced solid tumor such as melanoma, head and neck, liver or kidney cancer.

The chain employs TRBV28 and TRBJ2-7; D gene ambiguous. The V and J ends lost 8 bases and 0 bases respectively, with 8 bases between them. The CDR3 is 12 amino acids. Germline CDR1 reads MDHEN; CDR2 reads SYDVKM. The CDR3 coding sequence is TGTGCCAGCCAGACGAGCTCCTACGAGCAGTACTTC. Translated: CASQTSSYEQYF.

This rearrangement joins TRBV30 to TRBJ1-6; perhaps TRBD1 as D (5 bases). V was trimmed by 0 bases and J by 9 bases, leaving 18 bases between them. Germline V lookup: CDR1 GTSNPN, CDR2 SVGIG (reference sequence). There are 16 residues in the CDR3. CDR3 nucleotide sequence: TGTGCCTGGAGTGTAGCAGGGCGCAGTTTCCGTTCACCCCTCCACTTT. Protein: CAWSVAGRSFRSPLHF.

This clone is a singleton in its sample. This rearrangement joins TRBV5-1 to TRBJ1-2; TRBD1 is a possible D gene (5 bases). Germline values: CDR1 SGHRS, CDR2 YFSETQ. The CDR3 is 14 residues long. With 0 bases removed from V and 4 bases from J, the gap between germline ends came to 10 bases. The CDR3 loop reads CASSLEGYGYGYTF. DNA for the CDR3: TGCGCCAGCAGCTTGGAGGGGTACGGCTATGGCTACACCTTC.

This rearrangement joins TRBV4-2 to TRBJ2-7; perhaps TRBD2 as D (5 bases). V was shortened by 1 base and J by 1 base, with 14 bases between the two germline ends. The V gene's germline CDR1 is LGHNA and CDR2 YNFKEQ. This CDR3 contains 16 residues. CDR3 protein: CASSQADSAGSYEQYF. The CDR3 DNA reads TGTGCCAGCAGCCAAGCGGACTCAGCAGGATCCTACGAGCAGTACTTC.

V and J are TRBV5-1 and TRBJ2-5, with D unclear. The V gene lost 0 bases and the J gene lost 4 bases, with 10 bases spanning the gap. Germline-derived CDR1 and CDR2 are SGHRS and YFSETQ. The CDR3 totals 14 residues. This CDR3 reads CASSLAFGTETQYF. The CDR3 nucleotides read TGCGCCAGCAGCTTGGCCTTTGGAACAGAGACCCAGTACTTC.

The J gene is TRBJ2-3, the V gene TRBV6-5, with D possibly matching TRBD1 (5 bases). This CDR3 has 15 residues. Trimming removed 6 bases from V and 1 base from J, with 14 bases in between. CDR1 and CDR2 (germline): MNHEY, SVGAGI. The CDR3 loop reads CASRAQATGTDTQYF. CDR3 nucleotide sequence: TGTGCCAGCAGGGCACAGGCGACCGGCACAGATACGCAGTATTTT.

The CDR3 DNA is TGTGCCAGCTCACCCTCTGCCCCCCGGGACGGATACTATGGCTACACCTTC. As protein: CASSPSAPRDGYYGYTF. The rearrangement uses TRBV18 and TRBJ1-2; the D gene is possibly TRBD1 (5 bases). Trimming cost V 3 bases and J 3 bases, with 20 bases left between them. In germline, CDR1 is KGHSH, CDR2 LQKENI. The CDR3 has 17 residues.

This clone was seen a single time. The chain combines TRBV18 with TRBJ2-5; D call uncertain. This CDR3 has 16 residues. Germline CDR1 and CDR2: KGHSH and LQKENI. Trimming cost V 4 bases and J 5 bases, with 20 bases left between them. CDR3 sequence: CASSLEPTQLSETQYF. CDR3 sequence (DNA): TGTGCCAGCTCACTGGAACCGACACAACTTTCGGAGACCCAGTACTTC. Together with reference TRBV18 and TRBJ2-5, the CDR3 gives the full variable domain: NAGVMQNPRHLVRRRGQEARLRCSPMKGHSHVYWYRQLPEEGLKFMVYLQKENIIDESGMPKERFSAEFPKEGPSILRIQQVVRGDSAAYFCASSLEPTQLSETQYFGPGTRLLVL.

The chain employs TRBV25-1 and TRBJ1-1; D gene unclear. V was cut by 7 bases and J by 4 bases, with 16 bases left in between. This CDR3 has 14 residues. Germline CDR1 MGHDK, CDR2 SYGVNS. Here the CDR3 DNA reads TGTGCCAGCACCTCGAGGCGGGTTCCCACTGAAGCTTTCTTT. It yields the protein CASTSRRVPTEAFF.

The CDR3 region is CASSEGLAGISYEQYF. DNA for the CDR3: TGTGCCAGCAGTGAAGGTCTAGCGGGGATTTCCTACGAGCAGTACTTC. The chain is built from TRBV6-1 and TRBJ2-7; 9 positions match TRBD2. The trim removed 1 base at V and 1 base at J, leaving 5 bases unmatched. The CDR3 is made up of 16 amino acids. Germline V gene data show CDR1 as MNHNS and CDR2 as SASEGT.

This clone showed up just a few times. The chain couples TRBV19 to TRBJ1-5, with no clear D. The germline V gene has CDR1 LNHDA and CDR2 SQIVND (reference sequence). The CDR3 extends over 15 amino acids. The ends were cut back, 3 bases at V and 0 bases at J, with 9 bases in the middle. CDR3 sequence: CASSMGWVSNQPQHF. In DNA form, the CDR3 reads TGTGCCAGTAGTATGGGATGGGTTAGCAATCAGCCCCAGCATTTT.

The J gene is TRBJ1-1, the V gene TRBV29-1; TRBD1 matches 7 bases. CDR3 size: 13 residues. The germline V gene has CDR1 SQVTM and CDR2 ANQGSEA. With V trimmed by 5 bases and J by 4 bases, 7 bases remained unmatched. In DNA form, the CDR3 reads TGCAGCGTTTCAACAGGGGAGGGCACTGAAGCTTTCTTT. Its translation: CSVSTGEGTEAFF.

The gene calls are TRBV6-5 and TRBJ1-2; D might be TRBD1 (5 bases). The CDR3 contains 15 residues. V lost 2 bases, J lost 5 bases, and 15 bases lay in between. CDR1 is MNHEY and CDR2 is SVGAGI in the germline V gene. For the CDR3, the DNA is TGTGCCAGCAGTTACCGGGGCGACAGACTGTATGGCTACACCTTC. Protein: CASSYRGDRLYGYTF.

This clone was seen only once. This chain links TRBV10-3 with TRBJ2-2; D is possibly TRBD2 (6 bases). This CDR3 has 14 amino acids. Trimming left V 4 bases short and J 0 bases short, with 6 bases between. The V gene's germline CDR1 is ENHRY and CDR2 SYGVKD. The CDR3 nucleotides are TGTGCCATCAGTGCGGGAGCGAACACCGGGGAGCTGTTTTTT. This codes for CAISAGANTGELFF.

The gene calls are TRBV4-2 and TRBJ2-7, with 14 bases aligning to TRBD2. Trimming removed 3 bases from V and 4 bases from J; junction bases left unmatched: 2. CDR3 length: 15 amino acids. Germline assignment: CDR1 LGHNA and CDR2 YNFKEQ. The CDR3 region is CASSQTSGRAYEQYF. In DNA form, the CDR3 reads TGTGCCAGCAGCCAGACTAGCGGGAGGGCGTACGAGCAGTACTTC.

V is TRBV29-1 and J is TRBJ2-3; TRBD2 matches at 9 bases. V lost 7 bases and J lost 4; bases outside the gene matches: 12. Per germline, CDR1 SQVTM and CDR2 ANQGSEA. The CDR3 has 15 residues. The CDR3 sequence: CSAAPREGSPDTQYF. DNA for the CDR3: TGCAGCGCCGCTCCGCGGGAGGGGTCCCCAGATACGCAGTATTTT.

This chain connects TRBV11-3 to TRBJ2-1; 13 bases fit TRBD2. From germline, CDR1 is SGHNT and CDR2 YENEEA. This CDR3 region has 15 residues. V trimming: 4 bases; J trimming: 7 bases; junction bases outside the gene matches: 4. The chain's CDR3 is CASSSQGLAGNEQFF. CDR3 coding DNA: TGTGCCAGCAGCTCCCAGGGACTAGCGGGAAATGAGCAGTTCTTC.

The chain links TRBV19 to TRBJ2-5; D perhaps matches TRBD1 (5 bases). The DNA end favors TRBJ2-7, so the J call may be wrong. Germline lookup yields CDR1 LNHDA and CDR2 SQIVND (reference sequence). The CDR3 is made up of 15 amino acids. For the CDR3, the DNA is TGTGCCAGTAGTATATCGGGCAGGGTCCGTTCCGAGCAGTACTTC. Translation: CASSISGRVRSEQYF.

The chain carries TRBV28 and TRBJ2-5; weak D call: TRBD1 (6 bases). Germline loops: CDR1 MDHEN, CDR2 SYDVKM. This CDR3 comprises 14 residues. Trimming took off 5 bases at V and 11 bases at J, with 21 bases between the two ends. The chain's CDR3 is CASSLNYRAGEQYF. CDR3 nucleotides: TGTGCCAGCAGTCTCAATTACAGGGCCGGAGAGCAGTACTTC.